This TCR beta chain stems from a study of blood T cell repertoires in COVID-19. About the study: Acute-phase and convalescent COVID-19 samples originated in the United States, Italy and Spain.

Only one count was recorded for this clone. This sample includes further DNA sequences coding for the same CDR3. This table comes from immunoSEQ multiplex PCR, and its TCRdb copy is limited to in-frame clones, with some not included. The sample has tens of thousands of clones; roughly 90% are singletons. V lost 4 bases, J lost 3 bases, and 10 bases lay in between. Germline lookup yields CDR1 SGHRS and CDR2 YFSETQ. The CDR3 sequence is 13 residues long. This receptor was identified in a man over 45 with acute or convalescent COVID-19. The specimen sequenced was peripheral blood. V gene TRBV5-1 combines with J gene TRBJ1-1; D is perhaps TRBD1 (5 bases). CDR3 nucleotide sequence: TGCGCCAGCAGCGCGGGGGGAGACACTGAAGCTTTCTTT. This encodes CASSAGGDTEAFF.